One and the same sample provided the 10 T cell receptor beta chains below, sequenced in a study of siplizumab effects on memory and regulatory T cells. Sequencing used immunoSEQ multiplex PCR; TCRdb keeps in-frame clones, though not all of them. This table has more than 75,000 clones, 93% appearing once. The sequenced sample was CD8+ T cells sorted from blood. The source is a human donor in good health.

The gene calls are TRBV7-9 and TRBJ2-3, with 11 nucleotides matching TRBD2. This CDR3 has 16 residues. V shed 4 bases and J 0 bases; nucleotides not matched to a gene: 3. Germline lookup yields CDR1 SEHNR and CDR2 FQNEAQ (reference sequence). CDR3 region: CASSSGTSGSTDTQYF. The CDR3 DNA follows: TGTGCCAGCAGCTCCGGGACTAGCGGTAGCACAGATACGCAGTATTTT.

The chain has TRBV4-1 and TRBJ1-3, with D perhaps TRBD1 (6 bases). Germline CDR1 reads MGHRA; CDR2 reads YSYEKL. The CDR3 contains 15 residues. V lost 3 bases to trimming and J lost 8 bases, with 17 bases between them. The CDR3 spells CASSHGVGGADTIYF. Written as DNA, the CDR3 is TGCGCCAGCAGCCATGGGGTTGGGGGGGCGGACACCATATATTTT.

This clone was observed a few times. The chain recombines TRBV4-1 with TRBJ2-1, with 12 bases matching TRBD2. Germline CDR1 MGHRA, CDR2 YSYEKL. CDR3 length: 18 residues. The junction had 14 bases not matched to a gene; V was cut back by 3 bases and J by 8 bases. CDR3 DNA sequence: TGCGCCAGCAGCCATCGTTCGCTAGCGGGAGGGCTTTCCCATGAGCAGTTCTTC. Protein: CASSHRSLAGGLSHEQFF.

This chain links TRBV9 with TRBJ2-4; D is uncertain. V was clipped by 0 bases and J by 0 bases, with 10 bases between them. The CDR3 consists of 16 residues. Germline CDR1 is SGDLS and CDR2 is YYNGEE. CDR3 bases: TGTGCCAGCAGCGTAGAAGATAGCTTAGCCAAAAACATTCAGTACTTC. The encoded protein is CASSVEDSLAKNIQYF.

This clone has a handful of counts. This rearrangement joins TRBV7-2 to TRBJ1-1; TRBD1 agrees at 8 bases. The germline V gene has CDR1 SGHTA and CDR2 FQGNSA. The CDR3 is 13 residues long. The J segment lost 7 bases and the V segment lost 3 bases, leaving 4 bases of the junction unmatched. CDR3: CASSFDRGIEAFF. The CDR3 nucleotides read TGTGCCAGCAGCTTTGACAGGGGCATTGAAGCTTTCTTT.

The chain joins TRBV5-1 to TRBJ1-5; D is perhaps TRBD1 (6 bases). Germline CDR1 reads SGHRS; CDR2 reads YFSETQ. The CDR3 is 15 residues long. Trimming took 2 bases from V and 2 from J, leaving 11 bases between them. CDR3 residues: CASSFGSGGNQPQHF. CDR3 bases: TGCGCCAGCAGCTTTGGGTCAGGGGGCAATCAGCCCCAGCATTTT.

The CDR3 is CASSQETDRDDEQYF. DNA for the CDR3: TGCGCCAGCAGCCAAGAAACTGACAGGGATGACGAGCAGTACTTC. This chain uses TRBV4-3 with TRBJ2-7, with 7 nucleotides matching TRBD1. V lost 0 bases to trimming and J lost 5 bases; unmatched junction nucleotides: 7. CDR1 is LGHNA and CDR2 is YSLEER in the germline V gene. The CDR3 extends over 15 amino acids.

The chain is built from TRBV29-1 and TRBJ1-1; TRBD1 matches 7 bases. V was pared by 2 bases and J by 4 bases, with 1 base of the junction left unmatched. The CDR3 is 12 residues long. Germline V gene lookup returns CDR1 SQVTM and CDR2 ANQGSEA. The chain's CDR3 is CSVEPGGTEAFF. CDR3 DNA: TGCAGCGTTGAACCAGGGGGCACTGAAGCTTTCTTT.

The V gene is TRBV30, the J gene TRBJ1-1; D gene uncertain. Germline V gives CDR1 GTSNPN, CDR2 SVGIG (reference sequence). V was cut by 0 bases and J by 2 bases, with 7 bases left in between. The CDR3 runs to 13 residues. In DNA, the CDR3 is TGTGCCTGGAGTGTCAACCGAAACACTGAAGCTTTCTTT. Translation gives CAWSVNRNTEAFF.

This chain connects TRBV7-8 to TRBJ2-6, with D hard to call. Germline CDR1 SGHVS, CDR2 FQNEAQ. The CDR3 loop spans 16 amino acids. V lost 0 bases, J lost 0 bases, and 6 bases lay in between. CDR3 amino acids: CASSLAGFSGANVLTF. The CDR3, as DNA: TGTGCCAGCAGCTTAGCAGGTTTCTCTGGGGCCAACGTCCTGACTTTC. The variable domain in full, with the rest retrieved from reference TRBV7-8 and TRBJ2-6, is GAGVSQSPRYKVAKRGQDVALRCDPISGHVSLFWYQQALGQGPEFLTYFQNEAQLDKSGLPSDRFFAERPEGSVSTLKIQRTQQEDSAVYLCASSLAGFSGANVLTFGAGSRLTVL.